The next 17 T cell receptor beta chains were all read from a single sample in a study of T cell changes during pregnancy in multiple sclerosis. TCRdb keeps only in-frame clones here, not all; method: immunoSEQ multiplex PCR. The table shows 85,000 to 110,000 clones, with roughly nine tenths occurring only once. This specimen consisted of peripheral blood, obtained after pregnancy. These receptors all come from a female donor with multiple sclerosis, enrolled in a pregnancy study.

The rearrangement uses TRBV6-4 and TRBJ1-4, with D perhaps matching TRBD1 (5 bases). CDR1 and CDR2 from the germline V gene are MRHNA and SNTAGT. Trimming shortened V by 7 bases and J by 0 bases, and 12 bases separated the two germline ends. CDR3 length equals 15 residues. CDR3 bases: TGTGCCAGCAAGGCAGGGCGAGCAACTAATGAAAAACTGTTTTTT. The encoded protein is CASKAGRATNEKLFF.

The V call is TRBV6-1, the J call TRBJ2-3, with D possibly TRBD2 on 6 matching bases. V was clipped by 5 bases and J by 1 base, with 10 bases between them. CDR1 is MNHNS and CDR2 is SASEGT in the germline V gene. The CDR3 length is 14 residues. CDR3 amino acids: CASSTGLRTDTQYF. CDR3 DNA: TGTGCCAGCAGTACGGGACTCCGCACAGATACGCAGTATTTT.

The V and J genes are TRBV5-8 and TRBJ2-7; TRBD1 matches 9 bases. V trimming: 0 bases; J trimming: 2 bases; junction bases outside the gene matches: 0. The CDR3 contains 14 residues. Germline V CDR1 and CDR2: SGHTS, YDEGEE. DNA for the CDR3: TGTGCCAGCAGCTTGGGGACAGGGGCCTACGAGCAGTACTTC. Translation: CASSLGTGAYEQYF. Together with reference TRBV5-8 and TRBJ2-7, the CDR3 gives the full variable domain: EAGVTQSPTHLIKTRGQQATLRCSPISGHTSVYWYQQALGLGLQFLLWYDEGEERNRGNFPPRFSGRQFPNYSSELNVNALELEDSALYLCASSLGTGAYEQYFGPGTRLTVT.

The rearrangement links TRBV5-8 to TRBJ2-1, with TRBD1 matching over 9 bases. The CDR3 length is 16 residues. Trimming at V came to 4 bases and at J to 5 bases, leaving 10 bases not matched to a gene. Germline CDR1 reads SGHTS; CDR2 reads YDEGEE. This CDR3 reads CASSRRTGGKNNEQFF. The CDR3 nucleotides are TGTGCCAGCAGCAGAAGAACAGGGGGCAAAAACAATGAGCAGTTCTTC. Full variable domain (remainder filled in from reference TRBV5-8 and TRBJ2-1): EAGVTQSPTHLIKTRGQQATLRCSPISGHTSVYWYQQALGLGLQFLLWYDEGEERNRGNFPPRFSGRQFPNYSSELNVNALELEDSALYLCASSRRTGGKNNEQFFGPGTRLTVL.

The V gene is TRBV19, the J gene TRBJ1-5; 10 bases match TRBD1. The CDR3 consists of 15 residues. From germline, CDR1 is LNHDA and CDR2 SQIVND (reference sequence). V was clipped by 6 bases and J by 6 bases; unmatched bases: 8. CDR3 loop: CASSSGTGDGQPQHF. The CDR3 DNA reads as TGTGCCAGTAGCAGCGGGACAGGGGACGGTCAGCCCCAGCATTTT.

The J gene is TRBJ2-1, the V gene TRBV7-2, with TRBD2 matching over 11 bases. The CDR3 has 15 residues. Germline values: CDR1 SGHTA, CDR2 FQGNSA. Trimming removed 2 bases from V and 5 bases from J; junction bases left unmatched: 2. DNA for the CDR3: TGTGCCAGCAGCTTAACTAGCGGGAGTAACAATGAGCAGTTCTTC. It encodes CASSLTSGSNNEQFF.

This rearrangement joins TRBV6-1 to TRBJ2-2; a weak D match, TRBD1 (5 bases). The V and J ends lost 3 bases and 6 bases respectively, with 8 bases between them. CDR3 size: 13 residues. CDR1 and CDR2 (germline): MNHNS, SASEGT. CDR3 sequence reads: CASSDQGPGELFF. Here the CDR3 DNA reads TGTGCCAGCAGTGACCAGGGTCCCGGGGAGCTGTTTTTT.

The chain couples TRBV18 to TRBJ1-1; D remains unclear. The CDR3 sequence is 14 residues long. Germline lookup yields CDR1 KGHSH and CDR2 LQKENI. Trimming pared 3 bases from V and 2 bases from J, leaving 10 bases between. DNA of the CDR3: TGTGCCAGCTCACCGCCAGATGATAACACTGAAGCTTTCTTT. It codes for CASSPPDDNTEAFF.

This chain uses TRBV4-1 with TRBJ2-3; 9 bases are a match to TRBD1. The CDR3 sequence is 15 residues long. With V trimmed by 6 bases and J by 6 bases, 10 bases remained unmatched. Germline V lookup: CDR1 MGHRA, CDR2 YSYEKL. The CDR3 region has the DNA TGCGCCAGCAGTCCACAGGGACAGGGTGGGGATACGCAGTATTTT. Translation: CASSPQGQGGDTQYF.

V and J are TRBV28 and TRBJ2-2; the D gene is possibly TRBD2 (5 bases). The CDR3 has 15 amino acids. Germline CDR1 MDHEN, CDR2 SYDVKM. With 6 bases removed from V and 5 bases from J, the gap between germline ends came to 16 bases. The CDR3 bases are TGTGCCAGCAGCCTTGGTAGAGGGTATACCGGGGAGCTGTTTTTT. The encoded protein is CASSLGRGYTGELFF.

The genes are TRBV2 and TRBJ2-7; 10 positions match TRBD1. Germline V gene lookup returns CDR1 SNHLY and CDR2 FYNNEI. This CDR3 has 15 amino acids. V was pared by 5 bases and J by 0 bases, with 4 bases of the junction left unmatched. CDR3 DNA sequence: TGTGCCAGCAGTTTCGGGACAGGGGTCTCCTACGAGCAGTACTTC. Protein: CASSFGTGVSYEQYF.

The genes are TRBV6-5 and TRBJ2-1, with 8 positions matching TRBD2. After removal of 6 bases from V and 4 bases from J, the junction contained 5 bases not matched to a gene. Germline V gives CDR1 MNHEY, CDR2 SVGAGI. The CDR3 totals 14 residues. The CDR3 loop reads CASRASGFYNEQFF. DNA for the CDR3: TGTGCCAGCAGGGCTAGCGGGTTTTACAATGAGCAGTTCTTC.

The J gene is TRBJ2-1, the V gene TRBV7-9; TRBD1 matches at 10 bases. The CDR3 is made up of 16 amino acids. The V and J ends lost 3 bases and 4 bases, in that order; junction bases with no gene match: 6. The germline CDR1 and CDR2 sequences are SEHNR and FQNEAQ (reference sequence). The CDR3 sequence is CASSLLPGQGYNEQFF. The CDR3 DNA reads as TGTGCCAGCAGCTTGTTACCGGGACAGGGGTACAATGAGCAGTTCTTC.

The V call is TRBV19, the J call TRBJ1-4, with D unclear. This CDR3 is 15 amino acids long. CDR1 and CDR2 (germline): LNHDA, SQIVND (reference sequence). V lost 5 bases, J lost 8 bases, and 18 bases lay in between. DNA of the CDR3: TGTGCCAGTAGTTTCTTCGGGAATGCCCGGGAAAAACTGTTTTTT. It specifies CASSFFGNAREKLFF. Using reference TRBV19 and TRBJ1-4 for the parts outside the CDR3, the full variable domain is DGGITQSPKYLFRKEGQNVTLSCEQNLNHDAMYWYRQDPGQGLRLIYYSQIVNDFQKGDIAEGYSVSREKKESFPLTVTSAQKNPTAFYLCASSFFGNAREKLFFGSGTQLSVL.

The V call is TRBV7-7, the J call TRBJ2-5; 7 bases are shared with TRBD1. The length of the CDR3 is 15 residues. From germline, CDR1 is SSHAT and CDR2 FNYEAQ (reference sequence). V lost 5 bases to trimming and J lost 3 bases; unmatched junction nucleotides: 9. The CDR3 nucleotides read TGTGCCAGCAGCCGACAGGGCCGTGGGGAAGAGACCCAGTACTTC. Protein: CASSRQGRGEETQYF.

This clone was detected once. V and J are TRBV2 and TRBJ1-3; 9 nucleotides line up with TRBD1. Germline V lookup: CDR1 SNHLY, CDR2 FYNNEI. The CDR3 runs 15 residues. V gave up 6 bases and J gave up 1 base; unmatched junction bases: 4. The CDR3 is CASREGQGSGNTIYF. CDR3 DNA: TGTGCCAGCAGGGAGGGACAGGGTTCTGGAAACACCATATATTTT. Full variable domain (remainder filled in from reference TRBV2 and TRBJ1-3): EPEVTQTPSHQVTQMGQEVILRCVPISNHLYFYWYRQILGQKVEFLVSFYNNEISEKSEIFDDQFSVERPDGSNFTLKIRSTKLEDSAMYFCASREGQGSGNTIYFGEGSWLTVV.

The CDR3, as DNA: TGTGCCAGCTCACTAGCCGGGACAGGGCAGTCAGCTAACTATGGCTACACCTTC. This encodes CASSLAGTGQSANYGYTF. This chain connects TRBV18 to TRBJ1-2; 9 bases are shared with TRBD1. The germline gives CDR1 KGHSH, CDR2 LQKENI. Germline trimming cut 4 bases from V and 0 bases from J; bases unmatched to any gene: 12. This CDR3 has 18 amino acids.